The clone carrying this T cell receptor beta chain was detected a few times. Its target is unknown. MiXCR was run by TCRdb on the PCR reads, yielding one entry per CDR3 protein. The sample has 400,000 to 600,000 distinct CDR3 sequences; around 23% are singletons. The data originate from a study of molecular identifiers for immune sequencing clone quantification. At the level of the study: In replicates, the authors split RNA from approximately 22,000 or 94,000 naive CD8 cells five ways and sequenced four. Points from the study as a whole: Clones exceeding 20 RNA copies carried over 97% of effector molecules but under 1% of naive-cell molecules.

CDR1 is DFQATT, CDR2 SNEGSKA, per germline (reference sequence). The CDR3 contains 18 residues. V trimming: 0 bases; J trimming: 2 bases; junction bases outside the gene matches: 15. In the sort, naive CD8 T cells were defined as CD8+CD4-CCR7+CD45RA+. This sequence joins TRBV20-1 and TRBJ2-5; 7 positions agree with TRBD2. The clonotype comes from a human donor in good health. Some libraries in this study had Jurkat cell RNA spiked in. What was sequenced was naive CD8+ T cells from blood, with Jurkat cell RNA spiked in. Subset denoted: FACS-sorted CD8+CD4-CCR7+CD45RA+ naive T cells. The DNA for the CDR3 is TGCAGTGCTAGAGACCCAATTGCGGGGGACTTTCTACAAGAGACCCAGTACTTC. Translated, it gives CSARDPIAGDFLQETQYF.